The clone carrying this TCR beta chain was seen only a few times. Antigen: not known. The treatment was: roughly 10-day PBMC culture with coronavirus spike peptide pools or control peptides (ViraFEST assay). Sequencing of DNA taken from cultured CD4+ T cells relied on the Oncomine TCR Beta short-read assay. TCRdb fed the PCR reads into MiXCR, producing one record per CDR3 protein. The table lists more than 4,000 distinct CDR3 sequences, 21% of them singletons. Losses at the gene ends were 3 bases for V and 3 bases for J; bases not matched to a gene: 8. CDR1 LGHNA and CDR2 YNFKEQ come from the germline V gene. The CDR3 consists of 16 residues. The data were taken from a study of vaccination and CD4 T cells after COVID-19.

Sequenced: CD4+ T cells from blood, cultured in vitro. The rearrangement links TRBV4-2 to TRBJ2-3, with 8 bases lining up with TRBD2. The sequence was obtained from a human donor who had recovered from COVID-19. CDR3 protein: CASSQYLASGTDTQYF. CDR3 sequence (DNA): TGTGCCAGCAGCCAGTATTTGGCTAGCGGGACAGATACGCAGTATTTT.